The clone carrying this T cell receptor beta chain was recorded a few times. No antigen is known for it. Unique molecular identifiers featured in each of the TCR beta cDNA libraries. With about 0.85 to 10 million T cells as the source, roughly 500,000 cDNA molecules resulted. TCRdb independently ran MiXCR on the PCR reads; one entry per CDR3 protein. The sample carries a few hundred thousand distinct CDR3 sequences, approximately 31% recorded once. The data stem from a study of post-analysis software for immune sequencing data. Points from the study as a whole: The study found TRBV5-6, TRBV5-1 and TRBV20-1 among four to six TRBV segments more frequent in patients than controls. For normalized Chao1 diversity, multiple sclerosis patients scored significantly lower than controls did. F-measure co-clustering was strong for batch-matched samples.

The germline V gene has CDR1 DFQATT and CDR2 SNEGSKA (reference sequence). The CDR3 contains 15 residues. The V end was cut by 0 bases, the J end by 0 bases, with 12 bases between. The receptor was derived from a girl aged 2 to 17 with multiple sclerosis. Source material: blood. The chain uses TRBV20-1 and TRBJ2-7, with a weak D call TRBD2 (6 bases). Here the CDR3 DNA reads TGCAGTGCTAGAGAACCGGGACTGAGCTCCTACGAGCAGTACTTC. Its translation: CSAREPGLSSYEQYF.